The present TCR beta chain was sequenced within a study of response to subunit inactivated influenza vaccine. Findings and limits, study-wide: The authors proposed limited new T cell recruitment per seasonal influenza vaccination.

The CDR3 loop spans 15 amino acids. V gave up 4 bases and J gave up 6 bases, with 16 bases separating them. The germline CDR1 and CDR2 sequences are SGHRS and YFSETQ. In TCRdb, the RT-PCR reads were re-called with MiXCR into one record per CDR3 protein. This table holds roughly 700,000 distinct CDR3 sequences, 15% to 17% found once. This clonotype was seen many times. Its antigen is currently unknown. The clonotype comes from a man aged 50-60 years who received an inactivated influenza vaccine. V gene TRBV5-1 combines with J gene TRBJ2-2; tentatively, D is TRBD1 (6 bases). Sequenced here: PBMCs from blood, sampled 12 days after vaccination. CDR3 nucleotide sequence: TGCGCCAGCAGCCCAGGGACAAACAGGCCCGGGGAGCTGTTTTTT. Its protein product is CASSPGTNRPGELFF.